This T cell receptor beta chain was sequenced during a study of shared clonotypes between healthy human individuals. Generated by immunoSEQ multiplex PCR, the TCRdb table keeps only in-frame clones and is missing some. The repertoire consists of about 480,000 clones, with 60% to 80% occurring once and the leading ten covering approximately 12%. The V and J ends lost 6 bases and 5 bases respectively, with 11 bases between them. Looked up from germline, CDR1 is MRHNA and CDR2 is SNTAGT. CDR3 length: 13 amino acids. The genes are TRBV6-4 and TRBJ2-1; D gene ambiguous. The sequenced sample was PBMCs. This sequence originates from a woman aged 40 to 50 in good health. Some clones in this sample may be carry-over from other donors' samples. The CDR3 sequence is CASSSGQNNEQFF. CDR3 bases: TGTGCCAGCAGCTCCGGGCAGAACAATGAGCAGTTCTTC.